This T cell receptor beta chain was identified in a study of blood T cell repertoires in COVID-19. Study background: The United States, Italy and Spain provided the acute and convalescent COVID-19 samples. In each case, the material was cDNA or gDNA derived from T cells, B-cell-depleted T cells, or PBMCs.

This clone was recorded once. TCRdb keeps only in-frame clones here, not all; method: immunoSEQ multiplex PCR. Found here are about 220,000 clones, approximately 78% of them singletons; the top ten hold less than 6%. This clonotype was obtained from a woman in her 70s with COVID-19, enrolled during active disease. The specimen sequenced was peripheral blood.

The CDR3 DNA reads as TGTGCCAGCAGCCCCCGGGGTTCTTGGTACCAAGAGACCCAGTACTTC. This codes for CASSPRGSWYQETQYF. The V gene is TRBV11-1, the J gene TRBJ2-5, with D tentatively TRBD2 (5 bases). V gave up 5 bases and J gave up 0 bases, with 16 bases separating them. The CDR3 is 16 amino acids. Germline V gene data show CDR1 as SGHAT and CDR2 as FQDESV (reference sequence). Supplemented by reference TRBV11-1 and TRBJ2-5, the full variable domain reads EAEVAQSPRYKITEKSQAVAFWCDPISGHATLYWYRQILGQGPELLVQFQDESVVDDSQLPKDRFSAERLKGVDSTLKIQPAELGDSAMYLCASSPRGSWYQETQYFGPGTRLLVL.